This TCR beta chain was identified during a study of CD8+ T cells in alopecia areata (dated by TCRdb to between 2017 and 2018). Study-wide context: The treated patients took part in an open-label pilot trial in which moderate-to-severe alopecia areata was treated with oral tofacitinib at 5 to 10 mg twice daily. Patients stayed on tofacitinib for 6 to 18 months and then had 6 months of follow-up off drug so that delayed response and recurrence could be assessed. In both human patients and the C3H/HeJ mouse model, the study applied high-throughput TCRbeta sequencing to look at T cell clonal expansion in alopecia areata. Human TCRbeta sequencing covered scalp tissue and sorted CD4+ and CD8+ peripheral blood T cells from patchy and totalis/universalis alopecia areata patients and healthy controls. Patients on tofacitinib were biopsied at baseline and after 4 and 24 weeks of treatment, and several of the patients also had a later scalp biopsy. Clonality in the scalp was compared among normal scalp (n=4), patchy alopecia areata scalp (n=8), and alopecia totalis/universalis scalp (n=8). RNA was extracted with the PAXgene miRNA kit for fixed scalp, the miRNeasy kit for PBMCs, and the RNeasy kit for mouse skin. immunoSEQ multiplex PCR using 35 Vbeta forward primers and 13 Jbeta reverse primers was used to amplify TCRbeta CDR3 regions.

Explained via the paper, the time point label denotes: baseline before oral tofacitinib. Lesional scalp punch biopsies and peripheral blood were obtained from alopecia areata patients. After PBMCs were isolated by density centrifugation and stained for CD3, CD4 and CD8, a FACSAria was used to sort CD4+ and CD8+ T cells. Library prep was done by the immunoSEQ multiplex PCR assay. For TCR sequencing, RNA was extracted from every sample and reverse transcribed into cDNA to serve as template. First-strand cDNA was synthesized using SuperScript III with a 2:1 mix of oligo-dT and random hexamers. A synthetic immune receptor repertoire was used to gauge amplification bias, and whatever bias remained was removed computationally. As for the authors' bioinformatics: Raw reads were preprocessed for error removal, and CDR3 was defined according to IMGT conventions as running from the conserved cysteine to phenylalanine. Clonality was computed by normalizing Shannon entropy by log2 of the number of productive unique TCRs and subtracting the result from 1. CD4 or CD8 identity of scalp clones was inferred by cross-referencing scalp TCRbeta sequences with sorted blood CD4 and CD8 repertoires. In its TCRdb copy, this immuneACCESS table keeps in-frame sequences only and misses some clones. Where compared with another copy, unresolved V genes explain less than half of these, and the others have no known cause. The V and J calls and the clone size are those of that table, but D and trimming were determined from the DNA. The sample has over 100,000 clones on record, 49% of them singletons. Of the sample, approximately 19% is held by the ten largest clones.

CDR3 length: 14 amino acids, cysteine to phenylalanine. Only the CDR3 region is kept as DNA, spanning 42 bases read in frame from base 1. The germline V gene provides CDR1 SQVTM and CDR2 ANQGSEA. In its sample, this clone was seen a few times. The antigen it recognizes is unknown. One base away there is no much larger clone; base qualities are not given. What the research found in general, with its limitations: Scalp TCR repertoire analysis is complicated because resident alphabeta T cells in normal human skin are also sequenced, whereas mouse skin is dominated by gammadelta T cells. Lesional scalp, especially in alopecia totalis/universalis, showed higher clonality and more expanded CD8+ clones than normal scalp, suggesting antigenic drive. Shared TCR sequences between patients were less evident than in mice, which may be partly attributable to HLA diversity in the patient population.

The chain employs TRBV29-1 and TRBJ2-1; the best D guess is TRBD2, with 7 bases matching. The sequence came from a human donor with alopecia areata. The sample consisted of CD8+ T cells sorted from blood, taken at week 0. The nucleotide sequence reads as follows: TGCAGTGCCGGAGGGGGGGAGAACTACAATGAGCAGTTCTTC. It encodes CSAGGGENYNEQFF.